Described below is a single T cell receptor (beta chain) sequence and its context. Its antigen is still unknown. Per-nucleotide qualities are absent, and no much larger clonotype sits a single base away. This sample is part of a study of shared clonotypes between healthy human individuals (dated by TCRdb to the early 2020s). Study-wide context: The cohort comprised two women and a few men aged 18 to 49 years. To increase sequencing depth and limit assay-specific biases, TCR repertoire library preparation and sequencing were carried out by different laboratories using diverse techniques. For each donor, three plates each were used for CD4 naive and CD4 memory, two plates were used for CD8 naive, and one plate was used for CD8 memory. The study deeply sequenced blood TCR repertoires of five healthy adults to estimate repertoire size and the extent of clonotype sharing between individuals. Each donor's leukapheresis produced roughly between roughly 0.9 and 9 billion PBMCs.

Donors were healthy HIV-negative adults with no recently reported acute infections or vaccinations. Only Caucasian adults living in Nashville, Tennessee, USA were represented among the donors. CD4+ T cells were enriched by magnetic negative selection; naive cells were then positively selected on CD45RA, and the negative fraction formed the memory subset. Blood was obtained by leukapheresis, after which PBMCs were separated by Ficoll-Histopaque density gradient centrifugation and cryopreserved in liquid nitrogen vapor phase. Analytical flow cytometry was used to check the purity and quantity of each magnetically sorted T cell population. From each sorted fraction, genomic DNA was isolated and quantified by UV absorbance on a Nanodrop 2000c. V and J lose 2 bases and 4 bases, and a span of 12 bases separates them. In the germline V gene, CDR1 corresponds to MDHEN and CDR2 to SYDVKM. The CDR3 numbers 15 residues from cysteine through phenylalanine. The DNA shown is the 45-base CDR3, in frame from base 1.

Using the deep immunoSEQ assay, multiplex PCR amplified TCR CDR3 regions from genomic DNA. Extracted genomic DNA from each cell subset was spread evenly across all wells of several immunoSEQ 96-well plates, with each plate serving as a replicate. Each replicate PCR for sorted subsets received 200 ng genomic DNA, equal to 28,000 or so T cell genomes. Purified libraries were measured with a Qubit 3.0 fluorometer, size-checked on a Bioanalyzer 2100, and measured again with the KAPA Library Quantification kit. Every immunoSEQ 96-well plate was sequenced on a dedicated single-read 150-cycle Illumina NextSeq 550 flow cell. In the source study's methods: Because the immunoSEQ output held only junctional sequences and lacked quality scores, the filtering could not match the filtering applied to full-length reads. Sequences were annotated with PyIR, a Python wrapper for IgBLAST v1.9, using IMGT germline references to assign V/J genes and CDR3. Reads were removed for weak V/J assignments (E-value above 1e-6), missing CDR3, stop codons, out-of-frame junctions, or ambiguous translated residues. V3J clonotypes were defined as sequences sharing an identical inferred V gene, J gene, and CDR3 amino acid sequence. The percentage overlap between two repertoires was calculated by dividing the number of shared unique clonotypes by the size of the smaller repertoire. Richness of each repertoire was evaluated using RTK rarefaction, the Chao1 estimator, and Recon v2.1 estimates of unobserved clonotypes. For all TCRbeta clonotypes obtained by the gDNA method from a few donors, generation probabilities were computed with OLGA. This immuneACCESS table, as held by TCRdb, lists in-frame sequences with V and J called but not all clones. Of the missing ones, under half trace to an unresolved V gene in checked studies; the others have no known cause. V, J and clone size reflect that table, while D and trimming were determined from the DNA. The sample data list over a million clones, and around 97% of these were observed just once. The leading ten clones occupy 1.2% of the sample.

The research as a whole found: Naive subsets generally had larger estimated clonotype richness than memory subsets did. Pairwise subsampling indicated that sequencing depth was expected to affect the degree of clonotype sharing among donors. Sampling was restricted to blood, and TCR repertoires in tissues likely differ from the TCR repertoires found in blood. Higher generation probabilities were observed for clonotypes shared by all four sorted-subset donors than for non-shared clonotypes. Across a handful of donors, about 5% of naive CD4, 3.5% of naive CD8, about 2.3% of memory CD4, and approximately 0.4% of memory CD8 clonotypes were shared. Incomplete sequencing was indicated by rarefaction of sorted-subset datasets, despite the large sequencing depth. Because the study included only a small number of donors, the genetic and exposure-history diversity represented was limited.

The clonotype was recovered from a man aged 25-45 years in good health. The chain employs TRBV28 and TRBJ2-1, with a tentative D gene TRBD1 over 6 matching bases. Sequenced: naive CD4+ T cells sorted from blood. The sample's cell subset or site label, in plain terms: CD45RA+ positively selected. The nucleotide sequence is TGTGCCAGCAGTTTACAGGGGACCTCGTACAATGAGCAGTTCTTC. It translates to CASSLQGTSYNEQFF.